Below are 26 T cell receptor beta chains sequenced from a single sample in a study of blood T cell repertoires in COVID-19. Sequencing was performed with immunoSEQ multiplex PCR; in TCRdb, only in-frame clones are kept and a portion is missing. This table has about 350,000 clones, roughly 89% appearing once. The sequenced sample consisted of peripheral blood. These receptors all come from a man aged 25 to 45 with COVID-19, enrolled during active disease.

The rearrangement links TRBV4-1 to TRBJ1-5, with TRBD1 matching 12 bases. Germline loops: CDR1 MGHRA, CDR2 YSYEKL. Unmatched junction bases numbered 10, after V lost 1 base and J lost 9 bases. This CDR3 is 17 amino acids long. The CDR3 reads CASSQASGQGARVPQHF. The CDR3 nucleotides read TGCGCCAGCAGCCAAGCTTCGGGACAGGGGGCGCGGGTGCCCCAGCATTTT.

The V call is TRBV7-8, the J call TRBJ1-2; TRBD1 matches at 10 bases. Trimming took 3 bases from V and 6 from J; bases not matched to a gene: 7. CDR1 is SGHVS and CDR2 is FQNEAQ in the germline V gene. The CDR3 runs 15 residues. CDR3 nucleotide sequence: TGTGCCAGCAGCTTGCGGGACAGGGGATCCCATGGCTACACCTTC. Residues: CASSLRDRGSHGYTF. Combining the CDR3 with reference TRBV7-8 and TRBJ1-2 gives the whole variable domain GAGVSQSPRYKVAKRGQDVALRCDPISGHVSLFWYQQALGQGPEFLTYFQNEAQLDKSGLPSDRFFAERPEGSVSTLKIQRTQQEDSAVYLCASSLRDRGSHGYTFGSGTRLTVV.

This chain joins TRBV27 and TRBJ1-1; D is perhaps TRBD1 (5 bases). CDR3 length equals 14 residues. The germline CDR1 and CDR2 sequences are MNHEY and SMNVEV (reference sequence). Trimming took off 4 bases at V and 11 bases at J, with 20 bases between the two ends. For the CDR3, the DNA is TGTGCCAGCAGTTATCGGGGAGGGGCAACCGAGGCTTTCTTT. Its translation is CASSYRGGATEAFF.

This chain joins TRBV15 and TRBJ2-1; TRBD2 is a possible D gene (6 bases). With 6 bases removed from V and 7 bases from J, the gap between germline ends came to 25 bases. There are 17 residues in the CDR3. Germline V gene lookup returns CDR1 LNHNV and CDR2 YYDKDF (reference sequence). DNA of the CDR3: TGTGCCACCAGTACTCCCCTGGGGAGGCAAAGCCCGAATGAGCAGTTCTTC. Amino acid sequence: CATSTPLGRQSPNEQFF. Complete variable domain (other parts from reference TRBV15 and TRBJ2-1): DAMVIQNPRYQVTQFGKPVTLSCSQTLNHNVMYWYQQKSSQAPKLLFHYYDKDFNNEADTPDNFQSRRPNTSFCFLDIRSPGLGDTAMYLCATSTPLGRQSPNEQFFGPGTRLTVL.

This clone turned up a few times. The V gene is TRBV10-3, the J gene TRBJ2-7; the D gene is possibly TRBD1 (5 bases). The CDR3 contains 15 residues. Trimming cost V 0 bases and J 6 bases, with 15 bases left between them. Per the germline V gene, CDR1 is ENHRY and CDR2 is SYGVKD. CDR3 nucleotide sequence: TGTGCCATCAGTGAGTCTGTGTCACAGGATGGCGAGCAGTACTTC. Its protein is CAISESVSQDGEQYF.

The chain combines TRBV5-1 with TRBJ2-3, with 8 bases identical to TRBD2. The length of the CDR3 is 16 residues. V lost 0 bases, J lost 6 bases, and 9 bases stayed unmatched. Germline assignment: CDR1 SGHRS and CDR2 YFSETQ. For the CDR3, the DNA is TGCGCCAGCAGCTTGGAAGTGCGGCGGGGGGCCGATACGCAGTATTTT. Translation gives CASSLEVRRGADTQYF.

V gene TRBV7-9 combines with J gene TRBJ2-1; D is uncertain. This CDR3 has 15 residues. Germline CDR1 and CDR2: SEHNR and FQNEAQ (reference sequence). V gave up 2 bases and J gave up 1 base, with 9 bases separating them. The CDR3: CASSLLTVSYNEQFF. The CDR3 DNA reads as TGTGCCAGCAGCTTATTGACTGTTTCCTACAATGAGCAGTTCTTC.

This chain links TRBV6-6 with TRBJ1-5; no clear D gene. Germline V gene lookup returns CDR1 MNHNY and CDR2 SVGAGI (reference sequence). The V end was cut by 2 bases, the J end by 2 bases, with 4 bases between. This CDR3 has 13 amino acids. CDR3 in DNA: TGTGCCAGCAGTTACATCGGCAATCAGCCCCAGCATTTT. It codes for CASSYIGNQPQHF.

The chain has TRBV7-9 and TRBJ2-7, with D tentatively TRBD2 (6 bases). In germline, CDR1 is SEHNR, CDR2 FQNEAQ (reference sequence). Trimming removed 0 bases at V and 3 bases at J, with 15 bases between. The CDR3 runs 16 residues. CDR3 region: CASSLAYGGSGYEQYF. CDR3 in DNA: TGTGCCAGCAGCTTAGCTTACGGGGGTTCGGGCTACGAGCAGTACTTC.

This clone was seen just once. At the DNA level, this CDR3 is encoded by other sequences in the same sample as well. The rearrangement links TRBV5-1 to TRBJ2-7; D is perhaps TRBD1 (6 bases). The CDR3 is 12 residues long. Trimming removed 0 bases at V and 5 bases at J, with 6 bases between. Germline V gene sequence: CDR1 SGHRS, CDR2 YFSETQ. The CDR3 is CASSLAGDEQYF. DNA of the CDR3: TGCGCCAGCAGCTTGGCAGGGGACGAGCAGTACTTC.

The chain has TRBV29-1 and TRBJ2-2; tentatively, D is TRBD2 (7 bases). This CDR3 has 14 residues. Per germline, CDR1 SQVTM and CDR2 ANQGSEA. The V and J ends lost 4 bases and 5 bases respectively, with 14 bases between them. CDR3 DNA: TGCAGCGTTGGACGGGGGGCGCGGACCGGGGAGCTGTTTTTT. It is translated as CSVGRGARTGELFF.

The rearrangement links TRBV11-3 to TRBJ2-7, with 10 nucleotides matching TRBD1. Germline V gives CDR1 SGHNT, CDR2 YENEEA. This CDR3 is built from 16 residues. V shed 4 bases and J 3 bases; nucleotides not matched to a gene: 9. CDR3 residues: CASSWGQGISHYEQYF. In DNA, the CDR3 is TGTGCCAGCAGCTGGGGACAGGGGATTTCCCACTACGAGCAGTACTTC.

The chain recombines TRBV27 with TRBJ2-1; 12 positions agree with TRBD2. CDR1 and CDR2 (germline): MNHEY, SMNVEV (reference sequence). This CDR3 region has 15 residues. The V gene end was trimmed by 4 bases and the J gene end by 7 bases; junction bases not matched to a gene: 5. This CDR3 reads CASSSPLAGGNEQFF. The DNA of the CDR3 is TGTGCCAGCAGTTCCCCTCTAGCGGGGGGGAATGAGCAGTTCTTC.

The chain is built from TRBV19 and TRBJ1-2, with 9 positions matching TRBD1. CDR1 is LNHDA, CDR2 SQIVND, per germline (reference sequence). With V trimmed by 4 bases and J by 4 bases, 10 bases remained unmatched. The CDR3 loop spans 16 amino acids. CDR3 DNA sequence: TGTGCCAGTAGTAATACAGGGGGCGCGATTAGCTATGGCTACACCTTC. Its translation: CASSNTGGAISYGYTF.

The chain links TRBV12-3 or TRBV12-4 to TRBJ1-1, with 7 positions matching TRBD1. The CDR3 is 13 residues long. The junction had 2 bases not matched to a gene; V was cut back by 5 bases and J by 2 bases. Here the CDR3 reads CASSGQVNTEAFF. The CDR3 DNA sequence: TGTGCCAGCAGTGGACAGGTTAACACTGAAGCTTTCTTT.

V is TRBV2 and J is TRBJ1-2, with TRBD1 as a possible D gene (6 bases). From germline, CDR1 is SNHLY and CDR2 FYNNEI. Trimming took off 7 bases at V and 1 base at J, with 10 bases between the two ends. The CDR3 totals 13 residues. CDR3 DNA sequence: TGTGCCAGCACTGGGACACGTAACTATGGCTACACCTTC. This translates into CASTGTRNYGYTF.

This chain uses TRBV19 with TRBJ2-3, with 15 bases fitting TRBD2. This CDR3 has 17 amino acids. V lost 3 bases to trimming and J lost 5 bases; unmatched junction nucleotides: 6. The germline V gene has CDR1 LNHDA and CDR2 SQIVND (reference sequence). In nucleotides, the CDR3 is TGTGCCAGTAGTATTCCGGGACTAGCGGGAGGCAGAGATACGCAGTATTTT. It specifies CASSIPGLAGGRDTQYF.

The rearrangement links TRBV5-1 to TRBJ1-5; D not certain. V dropped 0 bases and J dropped 4 bases, with 8 bases sitting between them. Germline V gene data show CDR1 as SGHRS and CDR2 as YFSETQ. There are 14 residues in the CDR3. The CDR3 nucleotides read TGCGCCAGCAGCTTGGGAGGCACTAATCAGCCCCAGCATTTT. It specifies CASSLGGTNQPQHF.

V usage is TRBV7-2 and J usage is TRBJ1-6; D gene unclear. CDR1 is SGHTA, CDR2 FQGNSA, per germline. V shed 1 base and J shed 9 bases, with 13 bases lying between them. CDR3 length: 15 residues. CDR3 nucleotide sequence: TGTGCCAGCAGCTTAGTTTCTGACTTTAGTTCACCCCTCCACTTT. Translation: CASSLVSDFSSPLHF.

This chain uses TRBV2 with TRBJ2-7, with TRBD1 as a possible D gene (6 bases). CDR1 and CDR2 (germline): SNHLY, FYNNEI. The length of the CDR3 is 16 residues. V lost 4 bases to trimming and J lost 1 base, with 17 bases between them. The CDR3: CASSGSLQGLSYEQYF. The CDR3, as DNA: TGTGCCAGCAGTGGTTCTTTACAGGGCCTATCCTACGAGCAGTACTTC.

The rearrangement joins TRBV4-3 to TRBJ2-3, with a weak D call TRBD2 (7 bases). V was pared by 1 base and J by 5 bases, with 13 bases between. This CDR3 contains 15 residues. From germline, CDR1 is LGHNA and CDR2 YSLEER. This CDR3 reads CASSQGGGAGDTQYF. DNA for the CDR3: TGCGCCAGCAGCCAAGGTGGGGGGGCAGGAGATACGCAGTATTTT.

The chain has TRBV5-1 and TRBJ1-1; D is uncertain. V was pared by 0 bases and J by 2 bases, with 11 bases between. The germline CDR1 and CDR2 sequences are SGHRS and YFSETQ. CDR3 length: 15 amino acids. Here the CDR3 DNA reads TGCGCCAGCAGCTTGGGCCAGGACTTTAACACTGAAGCTTTCTTT. Translation: CASSLGQDFNTEAFF. Filled out from reference TRBV5-1 and TRBJ1-1, the complete variable domain reads KAGVTQTPRYLIKTRGQQVTLSCSPISGHRSVSWYQQTPGQGLQFLFEYFSETQRNKGNFPGRFSGRQFSNSRSEMNVSTLELGDSALYLCASSLGQDFNTEAFFGQGTRLTVV.

The V call is TRBV6-4, the J call TRBJ2-3; 15 bases line up with TRBD2. With 5 bases clipped from V and 7 bases from J, the junction kept 7 bases outside the gene matches. This CDR3 comprises 16 residues. Germline assignment: CDR1 MRHNA and CDR2 SNTAGT. The CDR3: CASSTGLAGGRNTQYF. The DNA of the CDR3 is TGTGCCAGCAGTACGGGACTAGCGGGAGGTCGGAATACGCAGTATTTT.

The genes are TRBV5-1 and TRBJ2-5; 13 bases align to TRBD2. The length of the CDR3 is 20 residues. The V gene's germline CDR1 is SGHRS and CDR2 YFSETQ. V shed 2 bases and J 2 bases; nucleotides not matched to a gene: 15. The CDR3 reads CASSLVPGLAGINSQETQYF. In nucleotides, the CDR3 is TGCGCCAGCAGCTTAGTCCCGGGACTAGCGGGGATAAACTCACAAGAGACCCAGTACTTC.

As for this clone: One end of the junction is discordant with germline, which a read error may explain. V gene TRBV5-1 combines with J gene TRBJ2-7, with 11 bases aligning to TRBD1. Germline V gene sequence: CDR1 SGHRS, CDR2 YFSETQ. This CDR3 region has 13 residues. CDR3 region: CASSLDRGLEQYF. The DNA for the CDR3 is TGCGCCAGCAGTTTGGACAGGGGGCTCGAGCAGTACTTC.

The V call is TRBV20-1, the J call TRBJ2-4, with D possibly matching TRBD1 (5 bases). Trimming took off 3 bases at V and 1 base at J, with 10 bases between the two ends. CDR3 length: 14 amino acids. Germline V gene data show CDR1 as DFQATT and CDR2 as SNEGSKA (reference sequence). In nucleotides, the CDR3 is TGCAGTGCTAGTTTAGGGGATGCCAAAAACATTCAGTACTTC. Encoded protein: CSASLGDAKNIQYF.